A single sample gave rise to the 20 T cell receptor beta chains below, sequenced in a study of OX40 agonist ivuxolimab in advanced cancers. TCRdb's copy holds only in-frame clones and misses some; the assay was immunoSEQ multiplex PCR. Of around 90,000 clones in the sample, roughly 90% were seen once. Sequencing was performed on CD4+ or CD8+ T cells sorted from blood, taken in a trial of the OX40 agonist ivuxolimab. These receptors originate from an adult with an advanced solid tumor such as melanoma, head and neck, liver or kidney cancer.

The J gene is TRBJ2-2, the V gene TRBV4-3; TRBD1 or TRBD2 may be the D gene (6 bases each). Trimming pared 1 base from V and 2 bases from J, leaving 11 bases between. CDR3 size: 16 residues. CDR1 and CDR2 (germline): LGHNA, YSLEER. The CDR3 is CASSQVWGANTGELFF. The CDR3 DNA reads TGCGCCAGCAGCCAAGTTTGGGGGGCTAACACCGGGGAGCTGTTTTTT.

The V and J genes are TRBV25-1 and TRBJ2-3; D is perhaps TRBD1 (6 bases). The CDR3 spans 18 residues. Trimming took off 0 bases at V and 2 bases at J, with 18 bases between the two ends. Germline V lookup: CDR1 MGHDK, CDR2 SYGVNS. In nucleotides, the CDR3 is TGTGCCAGCAGTGAATATCCTCCGGACAGAACCAACACAGATACGCAGTATTTT. It is translated as CASSEYPPDRTNTDTQYF.

The V call is TRBV11-2, the J call TRBJ2-6; D is perhaps TRBD1 or TRBD2 (5 bases each). V was cut by 4 bases and J by 0 bases, with 19 bases left in between. In germline, CDR1 is SGHAT, CDR2 FQNNGV. This CDR3 spans 19 amino acids. The CDR3 coding sequence is TGTGCCAGCAGCTGGGGCCGGGGTAGCGTACTCTCTGGGGCCAACGTCCTGACTTTC. Translated, it gives CASSWGRGSVLSGANVLTF.

The chain uses TRBV12-1 and TRBJ2-3; the D call in the table, TRBD2, was not verified against the DNA. TRBV12-1 is marked as a pseudogene. This CDR3 region has 16 residues. The CDR3 DNA follows: TGTGCCAGCAGCAGCAGACTAGCGGGAGGGAAGGATACGCAGTATTTT. It encodes CASSSRLAGGKDTQYF.

V gene TRBV6-5 combines with J gene TRBJ2-7; possibly TRBD1 for D (6 bases). The CDR3 loop spans 13 amino acids. Germline V gene data show CDR1 as MNHEY and CDR2 as SVGAGI. Trimming removed 7 bases at V and 3 bases at J, with 13 bases between. CDR3 nucleotide sequence: TGTGCCAGCACGCAGGGGCTAATCTACGAGCAGTACTTC. Protein: CASTQGLIYEQYF.

The chain couples TRBV5-1 to TRBJ2-5; 12 bases map to TRBD2. V was clipped by 2 bases and J by 1 base; unmatched bases: 3. There are 16 residues in the CDR3. Germline lookup yields CDR1 SGHRS and CDR2 YFSETQ. The CDR3 reads CASSLLAGGSQETQYF. As DNA, the CDR3 is TGCGCCAGCAGCTTACTAGCGGGAGGAAGCCAAGAGACCCAGTACTTC.

This sequence joins TRBV30 and TRBJ2-1, with TRBD2 identical over 7 bases. The ends lost 5 bases at V and 9 bases at J; junction bases unmatched: 13. The germline V gene has CDR1 GTSNPN and CDR2 SVGIG (reference sequence). The CDR3 covers 14 residues. This CDR3 is CAWGPGLRSREQFF. The CDR3, as DNA: TGTGCCTGGGGCCCGGGACTACGATCCCGTGAGCAGTTCTTC.

This clone was counted a single time. The chain carries TRBV27 and TRBJ2-7; the D gene could be TRBD1 or TRBD2 (6 bases each). V gave up 7 bases and J gave up 3 bases, with 19 bases separating them. Germline V gene lookup returns CDR1 MNHEY and CDR2 SMNVEV (reference sequence). The CDR3 covers 15 residues. The CDR3 spells CASTPSGGGNYEQYF. The CDR3 coding sequence is TGTGCCAGCACCCCGTCCGGGGGCGGAAACTACGAGCAGTACTTC.

This clone was detected only once. The gene calls are TRBV10-3 and TRBJ2-4; D is unclear. Trimming removed 2 bases from V and 0 bases from J, with 14 bases in between. The CDR3 is 17 residues long. Germline V gives CDR1 ENHRY, CDR2 SYGVKD. CDR3 DNA sequence: TGTGCCATCAGTGAGAGAGGCGGCGACCTAGCCAAAAACATTCAGTACTTC. Residues: CAISERGGDLAKNIQYF.

V gene TRBV18 combines with J gene TRBJ2-7; no definite D call. From germline, CDR1 is KGHSH and CDR2 LQKENI. The CDR3 covers 13 residues. V was cut by 6 bases and J by 0 bases, with 9 bases left in between. CDR3 residues: CASSLPGSYEQYF. The CDR3, as DNA: TGTGCCAGCTCGCTACCAGGCTCCTACGAGCAGTACTTC.

The chain links TRBV5-1 to TRBJ1-3; D gene unclear. Trimming pared 8 bases from V and 0 bases from J, leaving 9 bases between. The germline V gene has CDR1 SGHRS and CDR2 YFSETQ. The CDR3 totals 13 residues. The CDR3 coding sequence is TGCGCCAGTTCGTTAAACTCTGGAAACACCATATATTTT. It specifies CASSLNSGNTIYF.

The chain employs TRBV6-5 and TRBJ2-3; possible D gene TRBD1, 5 bases. V gave up 0 bases and J gave up 3 bases, with 10 bases separating them. Germline V CDR1 and CDR2: MNHEY, SVGAGI. This CDR3 comprises 15 residues. DNA of the CDR3: TGTGCCAGCAGTTACTCAGGGGTTAGGACAGATACGCAGTATTTT. Translation: CASSYSGVRTDTQYF.

This chain connects TRBV7-9 to TRBJ1-1; a weak D match, TRBD1 (5 bases). Germline CDR1 and CDR2: SEHNR and FQNEAQ (reference sequence). The CDR3 is made up of 13 amino acids. V dropped 4 bases and J dropped 7 bases, with 13 bases sitting between them. Written as DNA, the CDR3 is TGTGCCAGCAGCTGGCTCAGGGTTGGTGAAGCTTTCTTT. Protein sequence: CASSWLRVGEAFF.

The chain carries TRBV19 and TRBJ2-2; no definite D call. Germline V lookup: CDR1 LNHDA, CDR2 SQIVND (reference sequence). V gave up 8 bases and J gave up 7 bases, with 11 bases separating them. This CDR3 is 12 amino acids long. CDR3 nucleotides: TGTGCCAGTCGGATACGGGTCGGGGAGCTGTTTTTT. Its translation: CASRIRVGELFF.

The rearrangement uses TRBV19 and TRBJ2-7; 9 nucleotides align to TRBD2. This CDR3 comprises 17 residues. V dropped 5 bases and J dropped 7; count of bases not matched to a gene: 18. Germline V gene data show CDR1 as LNHDA and CDR2 as SQIVND (reference sequence). The CDR3 nucleotides read TGTGCCAGTAGTCTCGTGGGCCTGGTAGCGGGAGAGGATGAGCAGTACTTC. The encoded protein is CASSLVGLVAGEDEQYF.

The chain employs TRBV11-2 and TRBJ2-1; 8 positions agree with TRBD1. V was pared by 1 base and J by 5 bases, with 4 bases of the junction left unmatched. The CDR3 spans 15 residues. Germline CDR1 and CDR2: SGHAT and FQNNGV. The CDR3 loop reads CASSLALTGDNEQFF. DNA for the CDR3: TGTGCCAGCAGCTTAGCCCTGACAGGGGACAATGAGCAGTTCTTC.

CDR3 sequence reads: CASSDGQHTNTEAFF. The CDR3, as DNA: TGTGCCAGCAGTGACGGACAGCATACGAACACTGAAGCTTTCTTT. The chain uses TRBV28 and TRBJ1-1; TRBD1 is a possible D gene (6 bases). The CDR3 totals 15 residues. Germline values: CDR1 MDHEN, CDR2 SYDVKM. Trimming cost V 5 bases and J 1 base, with 14 bases left between them.

This sequence joins TRBV4-1 and TRBJ1-6; 9 positions match TRBD1. This CDR3 is built from 14 residues. Germline V gene data show CDR1 as MGHRA and CDR2 as YSYEKL. V gave up 6 bases and J gave up 7 bases; unmatched junction bases: 4. The CDR3 sequence is CASRQGARNSPLHF. The CDR3 nucleotides are TGCGCCAGCAGACAGGGGGCGAGGAATTCACCCCTCCACTTT.

The chain is built from TRBV19 and TRBJ1-1; D is possibly TRBD1 (6 bases). Germline assignment: CDR1 LNHDA and CDR2 SQIVND (reference sequence). Trimming pared 0 bases from V and 3 bases from J, leaving 11 bases between. CDR3 size: 15 residues. The CDR3 DNA follows: TGTGCCAGTAGTATAGAGCAGGGGCGATACACTGAAGCTTTCTTT. This sequence encodes CASSIEQGRYTEAFF. Complete variable domain (other parts from reference TRBV19 and TRBJ1-1): DGGITQSPKYLFRKEGQNVTLSCEQNLNHDAMYWYRQDPGQGLRLIYYSQIVNDFQKGDIAEGYSVSREKKESFPLTVTSAQKNPTAFYLCASSIEQGRYTEAFFGQGTRLTVV.

V and J are TRBV6-6 and TRBJ2-7, with 10 bases that match TRBD1. The J segment lost 3 bases and the V segment lost 9 bases, leaving 8 bases of the junction unmatched. Per germline, CDR1 MNHNY and CDR2 SVGAGI (reference sequence). The CDR3 is 14 amino acids. The DNA for the CDR3 is TGTGCCAGTCTCGACCGGGACAGGGGCTACGAGCAGTACTTC. It translates to CASLDRDRGYEQYF.